These T cell receptor beta chains were read from a single sample in a study of cytomegalovirus exposure and HLA in healthy donors. Measured with immunoSEQ multiplex PCR; TCRdb has only the in-frame clones, and not every one. The data hold 80,000 to 100,000 clones, with about 80% observed a single time. The sample comprised PBMCs. The receptors were gathered from a young man in good health and CMV-seropositive. The CDR3 runs from the conserved cysteine through the conserved F or W. D genes are given only for firm matches. Clone sizes are given selectively: once, few, many, or a class where the clone is expanded.

TGTGCCAGCAGTGAAGCTTTCCCAAAAACTAACTATGGCTACACCTTC	CASSEAFPKTNYGYTF	TRBV6-1	TRBJ1-2	NA	NA
TGTGCCAGCAGCCCCGGCGGCTACGAGCAGTACTTC	CASSPGGYEQYF	TRBV6-1	TRBJ2-7	few	NA
TGTGCCAGCAGCTTAGTAGCGGGGGAAGTCAGCGGGGAGCTGTTTTTT	CASSLVAGEVSGELFF	TRBV7-6	TRBJ2-2	NA	TRBD2
TGTGCCACTCGGGGGCAGGGGGGACAGTCACCCCTCCACTTT	CATRGQGGQSPLHF	TRBV6-5	TRBJ1-6	NA	TRBD1
NA	CASSFGPGTGNEFF	TRBV28	TRBJ2-1	NA	NA
TGCGCCAGCAGCTTGGTCGGGGGGGCAGGAGATACGCAGTATTTT	CASSLVGGAGDTQYF	TRBV5-1	TRBJ2-3	NA	TRBD2
TGTGCCATGGCGGACAACTCCTACGAGCAGTACTTC	CAMADNSYEQYF	TRBV6-1	TRBJ2-7	NA	NA
TGTGCCAGTAGTATCTCGGGGGCTAACTATGGCTACACCTTC	CASSISGANYGYTF	TRBV19	TRBJ1-2	NA	NA
TGTGCCACCAGCAGAGATAACATGGGCTACACCTTC	CATSRDNMGYTF	TRBV15	TRBJ1-2	NA	NA
TGTGCCACCTCCCCTAGCCGGGAGTACAATGAGCAGTTCTTC	CATSPSREYNEQFF	TRBV10-3	TRBJ2-1	NA	NA
TGTGCCAGCAGTTTACTGGAGGAACTGGGCAATCAGCCCCAGCATTTT	CASSLLEELGNQPQHF	TRBV28	TRBJ1-5	once	NA
TGTGCCAGCAGCTCCATCAAGGGGAAAACCGCTAACTATGGCTACACCTTC	CASSSIKGKTANYGYTF	TRBV11-2	TRBJ1-2	NA	NA
TGTGCCAGCAGCACTAGCGGGGGGGCAACAGATACGCAGTATTTT	CASSTSGGATDTQYF	TRBV9	TRBJ2-3	once	TRBD2
TGTGCCAGCAGTCGCGCTAGCGGGGGCGCGTTGCGCAATGAGCAGTTCTTC	CASSRASGGALRNEQFF	TRBV27	TRBJ2-1	NA	TRBD2
TGTGCCAGCAGTTTCCGGTACGGCGGGGAGCTGTTTTTT	CASSFRYGGELFF	TRBV28	TRBJ2-2	once	NA
TGTGCCAGCAGTGCGACAGAATACGAGCAGTACTTC	CASSATEYEQYF	TRBV28	TRBJ2-7	NA	NA
TGTGCCAGCAGCAAGGGGGCGCGGAATGAGCAGTTCTTC	CASSKGARNEQFF	TRBV7-9	TRBJ2-1	NA	TRBD1
TGTGCCAGTAGTAGACAGGGGGCATATGTGCCCTACGAGCAGTACTTC	CASSRQGAYVPYEQYF	TRBV19	TRBJ2-7	once	TRBD1
TGTGCCAGCAGTTTAGCGGGGCTGGCCGGGGAGCTGTTTTTT	CASSLAGLAGELFF	TRBV6-6	TRBJ2-2	NA	TRBD2
TGTGCCAGCAGTGACCCCTTCAGCTCTAGCGGGGGGGCTCGGTTGCCAGAGACCCAGTACTTC	CASSDPFSSSGGARLPETQYF	TRBV2	TRBJ2-5	NA	TRBD2
TGTGCCAGCTCACCGGTACAGGGGGGCTCCACAGATACGCAGTATTTT	CASSPVQGGSTDTQYF	TRBV18	TRBJ2-3	NA	TRBD1
TGTGCCAGCAGCCCGACCCTAGCGGGGGGAGGGAATGAGCAGTTCTTC	CASSPTLAGGGNEQFF	TRBV7-9	TRBJ2-1	NA	TRBD2
TGTGCCAGTAGTATAGGGGTCCGCCGAAAGGGAGAAGCAGCTTTCTTT	CASSIGVRRKGEAAFF	TRBV19	TRBJ1-1	NA	NA
TGTGCCAGCAGTTACCTACAGGCTTATGGCTACACCTTC	CASSYLQAYGYTF	TRBV6-6	TRBJ1-2	NA	NA
TGTGCCAGCAGTGAAACAGGGGACCCTGAAGCTTTCTTT	CASSETGDPEAFF	TRBV27	TRBJ1-1	NA	TRBD1
TGTGCCAGCAGCCAAGGAGCGGGGGGGCCCGGGGAGCTGTTTTTT	CASSQGAGGPGELFF	TRBV4-2	TRBJ2-2	few	TRBD2